The sequence of this T cell receptor (beta chain) was determined in a study of blood T cell repertoires in COVID-19. Germline CDR1 is LGHDT and CDR2 is YNNKEL (reference sequence). Trimming took 1 base from V and 0 from J, leaving 7 bases between them. The length of the CDR3 is 15 residues. Using immunoSEQ multiplex PCR, the repertoire was profiled, and TCRdb retains in-frame clones only, with some absent. This sample has approximately 240,000 clones, with approximately 82% found just once. The TCR comes from a woman aged 80 or older with active or convalescent COVID-19. Sequencing was carried out using peripheral blood. The rearrangement uses TRBV3-1 (or the pseudogene TRBV3-2) and TRBJ1-5; D is unclear. In DNA form, the CDR3 reads TGTGCCAGCAGCCAAGGAGTTGATAGCAATCAGCCCCAGCATTTT. Translation gives CASSQGVDSNQPQHF.